Sequencing of this T cell receptor beta chain was carried out in a study of PD-1 blockade in classical Hodgkin lymphoma. Overall study: Every 2 weeks, patients got 3 mg/kg intravenous nivolumab. Study results and limitations: Complete responders showed a baseline diversity that resembled the diversity of newly diagnosed patients. CD4+ TCR diversity rose significantly by C4D1, and CD8+ TCR diversity did not.

Worth noting for this clone: Its antigen is not known.

Germline loops: CDR1 MDHEN, CDR2 SYDVKM. This CDR3 has 12 residues. Trimming pared 5 bases from V and 7 bases from J, leaving 9 bases between. Only in-frame clones appear in the TCRdb table, and some are missing; sequencing was by immunoSEQ multiplex PCR. Of about 94,000 clones in the sample, roughly nine tenths were seen once. All the patients suffered relapse after autologous stem cell transplantation, and brentuximab vedotin exposure differed. Sample: peripheral blood mononuclear cells (PBMCs), taken before the second cycle of nivolumab. This receptor was obtained from a human donor with classical Hodgkin lymphoma. The chain uses TRBV28 and TRBJ1-5; no firm D call. CDR3 region: CASSPLSQPQHF. CDR3 DNA sequence: TGTGCCAGCAGTCCTCTCAGCCAGCCCCAGCATTTT.